This paragraph reports one TCR beta chain. Data came from immunoSEQ multiplex PCR; TCRdb stores just in-frame clones and leaves some out. The table lists 99,000 or so clones, roughly 84% of them singletons. This sample is drawn from a study of blood T cell repertoires in COVID-19. Study at large: COVID-19 samples collected from the United States, Italy and Spain covered acute and convalescent phases.

CDR3 length equals 14 residues. Germline V lookup: CDR1 LGHNA, CDR2 YSLEER. Trimming left V 4 bases short and J 5 bases short, with 11 bases between. The J gene is TRBJ2-2, the V gene TRBV4-3; D gene ambiguous. The sequence was obtained from a man between 65 and 85 years old with active or convalescent COVID-19. The sequenced material came from peripheral blood. DNA of the CDR3: TGCGCCAGCAGCCTTCAAGCCGGGACCGGGGAGCTGTTTTTT. Amino acid sequence: CASSLQAGTGELFF.